This TCR beta chain was identified during a study of PD-L1 blockade in urothelial cancer. Across the study: Every 3 weeks, patients received intravenous atezolizumab 1,200 mg, beginning 2014.

Patients had urothelial carcinoma that was locally advanced or metastatic. Clones were read by immunoSEQ multiplex PCR, and TCRdb kept only the in-frame ones, dropping some. This sample carries some 41,000 clones, 88% of them seen once, and the ten largest clones take roughly 13%. Per the germline V gene, CDR1 is SEHNR and CDR2 is FQNEAQ (reference sequence). The CDR3 is made up of 14 amino acids. Trimming removed 10 bases at V and 4 bases at J, with 17 bases between. This clone appeared a single time. J is TRBJ2-1 and V is TRBV7-9, with a weak D call TRBD2 (6 bases). This sequence was found in a woman aged 60-75 years with urothelial cancer. The starting material was PBMCs, obtained around atezolizumab (anti-PD-L1) treatment. In DNA, the CDR3 is TGTGCCAACCCCCCGACCGGGGGATACAATGAGCAGTTCTTC. This encodes CANPPTGGYNEQFF.